The entry below gives a single T cell receptor (beta chain) sequence along with its context. This clonotype turned up a few times. Its antigen is still unknown. Base qualities are missing; no much larger clone stands one base away. Libraries were constructed by multiplex PCR. The listed sequencing device is Illumina HiSeq 4000. iRepertoire HTBI primers and Arm-PCR amplification of CDR3 regions were used to construct TCR beta libraries. PCR products were gel purified before sequencing. The authors' pipeline ran thus. Across samples, 55 to 80 TRBV and 15 or so TRBJ segments were identified and used for gene usage analysis of CDR3 amino acid clonotypes. COPE and FqMerger were used to merge the filtered high-quality paired reads into contigs. BLAST was used to align contigs to the IMGT TRBV, TRBD and TRBJ reference genes, and CDR3 was defined following IMGT. Clonotypes above 0.1% frequency were classified as highly expanded clones. Repertoire diversity was measured by Shannon entropy, and V-J evenness by the Gini coefficient. Clonotypes shared by more than one individual were considered public. TCRdb reran the public reads through fastp at Q25 and MiXCR, keeping productive beta chains. Rows with one shared CDR3 protein collapse into an entry with the most common genes and DNA. For this entry, the V and J calls and clone size follow TCRdb and not the study's own pipeline. The sample table shows about 420,000 distinct CDR3 sequences, and about a sixth are seen once. The top ten clonotypes cover 23% of the sample.

The sample is drawn from a study of regulatory T cells in long-lasting Graves disease (dated by TCRdb to the early 2020s). Background on the whole study: Newly diagnosed Graves' disease patients had taken antithyroid drugs for less than 3 months. Patients with persistent Graves' disease were compared with patients with newly diagnosed Graves' disease using TCR sequencing and RNA sequencing of peripheral blood. The study took place in China and was registered as a clinical trial. TCR sequencing covered around 13 persistent and around 20 newly diagnosed Graves' disease patients, 33 samples in total. The investigation overall reported the following: The authors acknowledged the small sample size as a limitation that may reduce accuracy. Because the primary lesion, thyroid tissue, could not be accessed, the study looked at peripheral blood alone. Patients with persistent disease shared more public clonotypes (approximately 2,500) than newly diagnosed patients did (nearly 1,000). Persistent disease showed preferential use of TRBV28, TRBJ1-2 and TRBJ2-5, whereas newly diagnosed disease favored TRBV20-1 and TRBJ2-1. Only the TCR beta chain was sequenced and analyzed. Compared with newly diagnosed patients, persistent Graves' disease patients had lower TCR Shannon entropy and fewer highly expanded clones, which suggests clonal expansion.

From the cysteine up to the phenylalanine, the CDR3 has a length of 16 residues. The only DNA kept is the CDR3, 48 bases in frame from the first base. The germline V and J ends show losses of 4 bases and 0 bases respectively, and no gene match explains 6 bases of the junction. Based on the germline V gene (reference sequence), the CDR1 and CDR2 sequences are LGHDT and YNNKEL. The time point label, read with the paper, signifies: newly diagnosed GD, antithyroid drugs for less than 3 months. RNA was extracted from PBMCs in TRIzol for both TCR sequencing and RNA sequencing. The diagnosis of Graves' disease followed American Thyroid Association guidelines. Recruitment of patients was carried out at an endocrinology department in Xi'an, China. Each patient gave around 9.2 milliliters of peripheral blood, collected in an EDTA anticoagulant tube. Ficoll Paque Plus density gradient separation was used to isolate PBMCs, and no additional T cell sorting was done. An Agilent 2100 Bioanalyzer and agarose gel were used to check RNA quality, and a NanoDrop 2000 was used to measure RNA concentration.

These same records also appear under a second study, on T cells in Graves' hyperthyroidism and ophthalmopathy. From that second study: Graves' hyperthyroidism was defined as stable when no progression to ophthalmopathy occurred over 18 months of follow-up. Hyperthyroidism patients were newly diagnosed, had a disease duration of under 2 months, and were aged 18 to 65 years. Patients with uncontrolled infections, other autoimmune diseases, pregnancy or lactation were excluded. Diagnoses relied on clinical symptoms, serum thyroxine and TRAb, thyroid ultrasound and orbital computed tomography. The first round of RT-PCR for the TCR CDR3 was performed with the HTBI primer set and the Qiagen OneStep RT-PCR kit. Most expanded thyroid clonotypes (frequency above 0.001) were also detected in blood, suggesting blood repertoires may reflect thyroid immune responses. Ophthalmopathy was separated from stable hyperthyroidism by a 13 V-J signature model, with 85% to 90% sensitivity and approximately 81% specificity obtained in cross-validation and 80%/75% obtained in testing. During validation, the model predicted progression to ophthalmopathy a median of about 6.3 months ahead of onset, with more than 60% sensitivity and 72% to 80% specificity. TCR V-J signatures able to tell the groups apart were searched for in a discovery cohort of 95 or so patients, of whom 40 to 45 had Graves' ophthalmopathy and 55 to 60 had stable Graves' hyperthyroidism. Prospective prediction of ophthalmopathy was tested in an independent validation cohort consisting of some 19 hyperthyroidism patients and more than 15 patients who later progressed to ophthalmopathy. The approximately 100 discovery patients were randomly split 7:3 into training and test sets. In more than 5 Graves' hyperthyroidism patients, the study also compared T-cell repertoires from thyroid tissue with T-cell repertoires from blood. After sampling, hyperthyroidism patients received methimazole starting at 30 mg daily, and ophthalmopathy patients received high-dose intravenous methylprednisolone. Libraries were constructed in a second round of multiplex PCR, after which size selection and purification were carried out. Sequencing of the libraries was done on an Illumina HiSeq2000 using paired-end 100 bp reads. Raw data were processed with SOAPnuke, discarding reads with adapters, uncalled bases, mean Phred below 15, or no exact constant-primer or identifier match. COPE v1.2.5 was used to merge the high-quality paired reads, and each unique nucleotide sequence was defined as a clonotype. Clonotypes were aligned to IMGT TRBV, TRBD and TRBJ reference segments using MiTCR v1.1. Analysis was restricted to V-J combinations with a frequency above 0.0001, which covered about 99% of repertoires. The TCS score was defined as F50 (clonal expansion) divided by E x V (chaos), with BLOSUM62-based TCRdist calculated between CDR3 peptides within each V-J. Welch's t-statistics and random forest reduced just over 500 V-J features to 13, which were used in a naive Bayes classifier (R e1071). Sample size was not statistically predetermined, and blinding of investigators to group allocation was not performed. TCR Vbeta CDR3 sequencing of 120 to 150 peripheral blood samples (approximately 44 ophthalmopathy, 70 to 85 hyperthyroidism and roughly 17 progressor patients) is reported in the paper.

The material sequenced was peripheral blood mononuclear cells (PBMCs), taken at new diagnosis, from a patient treated with antithyroid drugs. This TCR came from a woman aged 18 to 35 with Graves disease. Donor details come from another sample of the same person, matched by shared clones. The rearranged chain carries TRBV3-1 and TRBJ2-5; TRBD1 aligns with 9 central bases. The bases read TGTGCCAGCAGCCGCCGGGACAGGGCGTACCAAGAGACCCAGTACTTC. Its translation is CASSRRDRAYQETQYF.